A selection of T cell receptor beta chains follows, all from one sample in a study of T-cell reconstitution after alpha-beta-depleted transplantation in children. TCRdb called the PCR reads again in MiXCR, with one record for every CDR3 protein. The profile shows about 980,000 distinct CDR3 sequences, about 31% of them singletons. The sequencing here drew on PBMCs, mostly from graft donor cells, taken 360 days after TCRalphabeta/CD19-depleted stem cell transplant. These receptors were taken from a boy under three years old who had a stem cell transplant for SCID, so the T cells may come from the graft donor. CDR3s include the opening cysteine and the closing phenylalanine or tryptophan. A D gene is named only where the DNA matches it firmly. Expanded clones get a size class; other rows say once, few or many, or leave the size out.

clone size,V gene,D gene,J gene,CDR3 DNA,CDR3 protein
few,TRBV5-1,-,TRBJ1-5,TGCGCCAGCAGCTTGGGACACTCTAGCAATCAGCCCCAGCATTTT,CASSLGHSSNQPQHF
-,TRBV20-1,TRBD2,TRBJ2-5,TGCAGTGCTAGAGCTGGGGACGCTAGCGGGCTGGAGACCCAGTACTTC,CSARAGDASGLETQYF
few,TRBV12-3/TRBV12-4,-,TRBJ1-4,TGTGCCAGCAGTTTAAGGGTGGCAACTAATGAAAAACTGTTTTTT,CASSLRVATNEKLFF
many,TRBV6-2/TRBV6-3,-,TRBJ2-1,TGTGCCAGCAGTTACATTAACTTAGGTTCCAGGGCCTACAATGAGCAGTTCTTC,CASSYINLGSRAYNEQFF
few,TRBV4-3,TRBD1,TRBJ2-2,TGCGCCAGCAGCCAAGCGCCAGGGGGGAACACCGGGGAGCTGTTTTTT,CASSQAPGGNTGELFF
-,TRBV12-3/TRBV12-4,TRBD2,TRBJ2-3,TGTGCCAGCAGTCCCCGGACTAGCTCTAGCACAGATACGCAGTATTTT,CASSPRTSSSTDTQYF
few,TRBV5-6,-,TRBJ2-1,TGTGCCAGCAGCTTGCGGCTAGCCTATGAGCAGTTCTTC,CASSLRLAYEQFF
few,TRBV10-3,-,TRBJ1-1,TGTGCCATCAGTGCAGTGAACACTGAAGCTTTCTTT,CAISAVNTEAFF
-,TRBV11-2,-,TRBJ2-3,TGTGCCAGCAGCTTTACTGGGGCACGGGGACCAGATACGCAGTATTTT,CASSFTGARGPDTQYF
-,TRBV5-1,TRBD1,TRBJ1-1,TGCGCCAGCAGCCCGGACAGGGGAGGATGGAACACTGAAGCTTTCTTT,CASSPDRGGWNTEAFF
-,TRBV24-1,TRBD1,TRBJ1-2,TGTGCCACCAGTGATAAGGGGGCTGGCATCACCTTC,CATSDKGAGITF
few,TRBV20-1,-,TRBJ2-7,TGCAGTGCTAGACAAGTGGCGACTGGTTCCTACGAGCAGTACTTC,CSARQVATGSYEQYF
many,TRBV6-1,TRBD1,TRBJ2-1,TGTGCCAGCTTTAGGGACAGGCGTACCTACAATGAGCAGTTCTTC,CASFRDRRTYNEQFF
few,TRBV12-3/TRBV12-4,-,TRBJ2-7,TGTGCCAGCAGTCCGGGCTTTGCCTACGAGCAGTACTTC,CASSPGFAYEQYF
-,TRBV13,-,TRBJ2-5,TGTGCCAGCAGCTTAGATAACGGAGAGACCCAGTACTTC,CASSLDNGETQYF
-,TRBV4-1,TRBD1,TRBJ1-2,TGCGCCAGCAGCCAAGGAACCGGGACAGGGGGCCGCAATGGCTACACCTTC,CASSQGTGTGGRNGYTF
-,TRBV5-1,TRBD1,TRBJ1-4,TGCGCCAGCAGTCTCACACCAGGGGGCCCTAATGAAAAACTGTTTTTT,CASSLTPGGPNEKLFF
few,TRBV24-1,-,TRBJ2-2,TGTGCCACCAGCACCGGGACACCGAACACCGGGGAGCTGTTTTTT,CATSTGTPNTGELFF
-,TRBV20-1,-,TRBJ2-7,TGCAGTGCTAGTTTTTCACCGGGGGGACAGTACGAGCAGTACTTC,CSASFSPGGQYEQYF
-,TRBV27,-,TRBJ1-1,TGTGCCAGCAGCCCCCAGGCCGGGCCCGCCCAAGCTTTCTTT,CASSPQAGPAQAFF
few,TRBV7-6,-,TRBJ2-7,TGTGCCAGCAGCACGGACAGTTTCTACGAGCAGTACTTC,CASSTDSFYEQYF
few,TRBV18,-,TRBJ2-1,TGTGCCAGCTCACGGTCGGACCGGCGGGTTAACAATGAGCAGTTCTTC,CASSRSDRRVNNEQFF
few,TRBV6-2/TRBV6-3,TRBD1,TRBJ2-7,TGTGCCAGCAAGGGACAGAACTATTACGAGCAGTACTTC,CASKGQNYYEQYF
-,TRBV10-3,-,TRBJ2-7,TGTGCCATCAGTGAGTCAGGCAGGGTTAACGAGCAGTACTTC,CAISESGRVNEQYF
-,TRBV20-1,-,TRBJ1-5,TGCAGTGCTAGAGCCCGATCGAATAGCAATCAGCCCCAGCATTTT,CSARARSNSNQPQHF
few,TRBV12-3/TRBV12-4,-,TRBJ1-5,TGTGCCAGCAGTTTTGGGGGAGGTGACAATCAGCCCCAGCATTTT,CASSFGGGDNQPQHF
few,TRBV29-1,-,TRBJ1-2,TGCAGCGTTGAGCAGGGAACTTCCCTCTATGGCTACACCTTC,CSVEQGTSLYGYTF
-,TRBV15,TRBD2,TRBJ2-1,TGTGCCACCAGAAGACCTGGGACTAGTTTCAATGAGCAGTTCTTC,CATRRPGTSFNEQFF